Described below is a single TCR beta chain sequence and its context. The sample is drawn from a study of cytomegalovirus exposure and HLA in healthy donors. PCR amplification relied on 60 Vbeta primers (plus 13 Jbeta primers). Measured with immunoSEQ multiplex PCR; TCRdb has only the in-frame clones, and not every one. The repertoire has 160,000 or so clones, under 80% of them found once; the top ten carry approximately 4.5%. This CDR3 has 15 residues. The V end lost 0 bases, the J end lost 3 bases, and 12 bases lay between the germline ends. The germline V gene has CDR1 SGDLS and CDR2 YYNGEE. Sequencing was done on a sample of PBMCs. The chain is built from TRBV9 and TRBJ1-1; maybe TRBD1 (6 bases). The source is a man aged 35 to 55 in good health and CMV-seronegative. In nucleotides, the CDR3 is TGTGCCAGCAGCGTAGCCCTGAACAGGGACACTGAAGCTTTCTTT. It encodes CASSVALNRDTEAFF.